What follows are 22 T cell receptor beta chains derived from one specimen sequenced in a study of T cell clonotyping in hematopoietic cell transplantation. Measured with immunoSEQ multiplex PCR; TCRdb has only the in-frame clones, and not every one. The sample lists around 17,000 clones; approximately 91% were seen once. Sample: peripheral blood mononuclear cells. The receptor source for this set is a middle-aged man in good health. Some clones in this sample may be carry-over from other donors' samples.

The chain has TRBV6-5 and TRBJ1-2; 9 nucleotides match TRBD1. From germline, CDR1 is MNHEY and CDR2 SVGAGI. CDR3 length: 13 residues. V was pared by 7 bases and J by 5 bases, with 5 bases of the junction left unmatched. DNA for the CDR3: TGTGCCAGCAACACGGGACAGGGATATGGCTACACCTTC. Translated, it gives CASNTGQGYGYTF.

This chain connects TRBV5-8 to TRBJ2-5; D is unclear. This CDR3 spans 13 amino acids. V was cut by 1 base and J by 3 bases, with 7 bases left in between. CDR1 is SGHTS and CDR2 is YDEGEE in the germline V gene. The CDR3 bases are TGTGCCAGCAGCTTGTCAGGCGAAGAGACCCAGTACTTC. Translated: CASSLSGEETQYF.

The chain is built from TRBV4-3 and TRBJ1-5; D gene ambiguous. Between the trimmed V and J ends, which lost 1 base and 0 bases, there was a span of 7 bases. The germline V gene encodes CDR1 LGHNA and CDR2 YSLEER. The CDR3 is 15 residues long. The CDR3 region is CASSQGVYSNQPQHF. The CDR3 nucleotides read TGCGCCAGCAGCCAAGGCGTGTATAGCAATCAGCCCCAGCATTTT.

The genes are TRBV4-1 and TRBJ2-7; D perhaps matches TRBD2 (6 bases). The germline gives CDR1 MGHRA, CDR2 YSYEKL. Trimming left V 4 bases short and J 0 bases short, with 7 bases between. This CDR3 spans 13 amino acids. The CDR3, as DNA: TGCGCCAGCAGCCCGGGGGACTCCTACGAGCAGTACTTC. Its translation: CASSPGDSYEQYF.

The chain employs TRBV5-1 and TRBJ2-2; no reliable D call. V was clipped by 0 bases and J by 7 bases, with 10 bases between them. The CDR3 runs to 14 residues. Germline CDR1 is SGHRS and CDR2 is YFSETQ. The CDR3 is CASSLEASGGELFF. CDR3 nucleotide sequence: TGCGCCAGCAGCTTGGAAGCATCTGGCGGGGAGCTGTTTTTT.

The genes are TRBV7-3 and TRBJ2-5; the match to TRBD2 covers 9 bases. Losses at the gene ends were 8 bases for V and 2 bases for J; bases not matched to a gene: 6. Germline V gene lookup returns CDR1 SGHTA and CDR2 FQGTGA. The CDR3 is made up of 14 amino acids. This CDR3 reads CASSERGDQETQYF. CDR3 nucleotide sequence: TGTGCCAGCTCAGAGCGGGGGGATCAAGAGACCCAGTACTTC.

This rearrangement joins TRBV5-1 to TRBJ2-7, with 8 bases fitting TRBD1. V lost 3 bases and J lost 3; bases outside the gene matches: 8. CDR3 length equals 15 residues. Germline loops: CDR1 SGHRS, CDR2 YFSETQ. CDR3 nucleotides: TGCGCCAGCAGCTCGCCCCTGACAGGGGACTACGAGCAGTACTTC. It encodes CASSSPLTGDYEQYF.

The V and J genes are TRBV4-3 and TRBJ1-5; no definite D call. The V gene's germline CDR1 is LGHNA and CDR2 YSLEER. V lost 0 bases and J lost 5, with 14 bases in between. This CDR3 comprises 16 residues. The CDR3 protein is CASSQDLQDGYQPQHF. CDR3 DNA: TGCGCCAGCAGCCAAGATCTTCAGGATGGGTATCAGCCCCAGCATTTT.

Regarding this clone: At one end the junction does not follow the germline gene, possibly because of a read error. V usage is TRBV28 and J usage is TRBJ2-7; TRBD1 agrees at 8 bases. CDR3 length: 13 residues. Germline lookup yields CDR1 MDHEN and CDR2 SYDVKM. CDR3 coding DNA: TGTGCCAGCAGCCCTTCGGGACAGGTCTTTATCCACTTC. Translated, it gives CASSPSGQVFIHF.

The CDR3 loop reads CASSRTSGSSYEQYF. As DNA, the CDR3 is TGTGCCAGCTCACGCACTAGCGGGAGCTCCTACGAGCAGTACTTC. The J gene is TRBJ2-7, the V gene TRBV18; 11 positions match TRBD2. The V segment lost 4 bases and the J segment 0 bases; nucleotides outside the gene matches: 2. CDR1 and CDR2 from the germline V gene are KGHSH and LQKENI. The length of the CDR3 is 15 residues. Supplemented by reference TRBV18 and TRBJ2-7, the full variable domain reads NAGVMQNPRHLVRRRGQEARLRCSPMKGHSHVYWYRQLPEEGLKFMVYLQKENIIDESGMPKERFSAEFPKEGPSILRIQQVVRGDSAAYFCASSRTSGSSYEQYFGPGTRLTVT.

The chain carries TRBV4-1 and TRBJ2-7; D is unresolved. V lost 3 bases and J lost 3, with 9 bases in between. Germline loops: CDR1 MGHRA, CDR2 YSYEKL. The CDR3 consists of 13 residues. The CDR3 sequence: CASSQQSGYEQYF. For the CDR3, the DNA is TGCGCCAGCAGCCAGCAGTCCGGCTACGAGCAGTACTTC.

The chain combines TRBV19 with TRBJ2-1; 10 positions match TRBD2. After removal of 3 bases from V and 5 bases from J, the junction contained 16 bases not matched to a gene. Germline assignment: CDR1 LNHDA and CDR2 SQIVND (reference sequence). This CDR3 is 19 amino acids long. In nucleotides, the CDR3 is TGTGCCAGTAGTATGGGAAAAGCACTAGCGGGATCCCTGAACAATGAGCAGTTCTTC. Encoded protein: CASSMGKALAGSLNNEQFF.

V gene TRBV30 combines with J gene TRBJ1-3, with a tentative D call TRBD1 (5 bases). Germline-derived CDR1 and CDR2 are GTSNPN and SVGIG (reference sequence). The germline V and J ends were trimmed by 0 bases and 4 bases, with 10 bases remaining between them. The length of the CDR3 is 14 residues. CDR3 residues: CAWSVAGTGNTIYF. The CDR3 DNA sequence: TGTGCCTGGAGTGTTGCGGGGACCGGAAACACCATATATTTT.

This rearrangement joins TRBV5-6 to TRBJ2-2; 8 positions agree with TRBD1. Germline CDR1 and CDR2: SGHDT and YYEEEE. This CDR3 has 16 residues. J was trimmed by 4 bases and V by 4 bases; bases with no gene match: 9. The DNA for the CDR3 is TGTGCCAGCAGCACCGGGACAGGAGGAGGCACCGGGGAGCTGTTTTTT. Translating gives CASSTGTGGGTGELFF. Variable domain in full (rest from reference TRBV5-6 and TRBJ2-2): DAGVTQSPTHLIKTRGQQVTLRCSPKSGHDTVSWYQQALGQGPQFIFQYYEEEERQRGNFPDRFSGHQFPNYSSELNVNALLLGDSALYLCASSTGTGGGTGELFFGEGSRLTVL.

The chain joins TRBV6-5 to TRBJ2-7; D unclear. V lost 6 bases to trimming and J lost 2 bases, with 17 bases between them. The CDR3 has 15 residues. Looked up from germline, CDR1 is MNHEY and CDR2 is SVGAGI. CDR3 sequence: CASREDRGGAYEQYF. As DNA, the CDR3 is TGTGCCAGCAGAGAGGACCGAGGTGGGGCCTACGAGCAGTACTTC.

This clone was observed a single time. The chain joins TRBV19 to TRBJ2-1; TRBD2 might be the D (6 bases). This CDR3 is 15 amino acids long. Germline lookup yields CDR1 LNHDA and CDR2 SQIVND (reference sequence). V was trimmed by 4 bases and J by 4 bases, leaving 14 bases between them. CDR3 sequence (DNA): TGTGCCAGTAGTAAGCGGAGGGCCGGATACAATGAGCAGTTCTTC. This encodes CASSKRRAGYNEQFF.

V gene TRBV4-2 combines with J gene TRBJ2-1; a weak D match, TRBD2 (6 bases). Between the trimmed V and J ends, which lost 0 bases and 5 bases, there was a span of 20 bases. This CDR3 is built from 18 residues. Germline CDR1 and CDR2: LGHNA and YNFKEQ. As DNA, the CDR3 is TGTGCCAGCAGCCAAGATCCGAGTAGCGGAATACCTGACAATGAGCAGTTCTTC. Translation gives CASSQDPSSGIPDNEQFF.

The chain joins TRBV11-2 to TRBJ2-3, with D maybe TRBD1 (5 bases). The V end was cut by 8 bases, the J end by 4 bases, with 16 bases between. Germline V lookup: CDR1 SGHAT, CDR2 FQNNGV. The CDR3 has 14 residues. Here the CDR3 reads CASSTGRVPDTQYF. CDR3 bases: TGTGCCAGCTCAACGGGCAGGGTGCCAGATACGCAGTATTTT.

The chain recombines TRBV19 with TRBJ2-3; possibly TRBD1 or TRBD2 for D (5 bases each). Trimming left V 5 bases short and J 7 bases short, with 22 bases between. The CDR3 has 16 residues. In germline, CDR1 is LNHDA, CDR2 SQIVND (reference sequence). The CDR3: CASSSQTGASGHTQYF. CDR3 in DNA: TGTGCCAGTAGTTCCCAGACCGGGGCCTCGGGTCATACGCAGTATTTT. Based on the CDR3 plus reference TRBV19 and TRBJ2-3, the full variable domain is DGGITQSPKYLFRKEGQNVTLSCEQNLNHDAMYWYRQDPGQGLRLIYYSQIVNDFQKGDIAEGYSVSREKKESFPLTVTSAQKNPTAFYLCASSSQTGASGHTQYFGPGTRLTVL.

The chain links TRBV29-1 to TRBJ2-5; D is undetermined. Between the trimmed V and J ends, which lost 8 bases and 4 bases, there was a span of 11 bases. CDR1 SQVTM and CDR2 ANQGSEA come from the germline V gene. The CDR3 consists of 11 residues. The CDR3 DNA reads as TGCAGCTTCAGAGTTTCAGAGACCCAGTACTTC. Encoded protein: CSFRVSETQYF.

The chain has TRBV9 and TRBJ1-6, with TRBD1 as a possible D gene (5 bases). Germline CDR1 and CDR2: SGDLS and YYNGEE. The CDR3 runs 14 residues. The germline V and J ends were trimmed by 4 bases and 7 bases, with 12 bases remaining between them. The CDR3 nucleotides are TGTGCCAGCAGCCCGGGACTGGAAAATTCACCCCTCCACTTT. Translating it yields CASSPGLENSPLHF.

The J gene is TRBJ2-1, the V gene TRBV6-5, with no clear D. V lost 8 bases and J lost 4, with 6 bases in between. The CDR3 contains 11 residues. Germline loops: CDR1 MNHEY, CDR2 SVGAGI. The CDR3 coding sequence is TGTGCCAGCGGGCCGTACAATGAGCAGTTCTTC. It translates to CASGPYNEQFF.